One sample yielded the 8 T cell receptor beta chains listed below, sequenced in a study of blood T cell repertoires in COVID-19. The data were produced by immunoSEQ multiplex PCR, yet TCRdb's version contains in-frame clones alone and is incomplete. The data show 120,000 to 150,000 clones, around 90% seen once. Sequencing was performed on peripheral blood. The receptors here all came from a woman between 50 and 59 years old with acute or convalescent COVID-19.

The chain combines TRBV5-1 with TRBJ2-7, with D possibly matching TRBD1 (5 bases). This CDR3 has 15 residues. With 1 base removed from V and 6 bases from J, the gap between germline ends came to 17 bases. From germline, CDR1 is SGHRS and CDR2 YFSETQ. CDR3 DNA: TGCGCCAGCAGCTTGCCCCAGGGTGAACCGTCCGAGCAGTACTTC. This codes for CASSLPQGEPSEQYF.

The chain recombines TRBV18 with TRBJ1-2; unclear D gene. Germline assignment: CDR1 KGHSH and CDR2 LQKENI. Trimming stripped 6 bases from V and 1 base from J, with 12 bases between. The CDR3 has 14 amino acids. This CDR3 is CASSQERDNYGYTF. In DNA, the CDR3 is TGTGCCAGCTCCCAGGAAAGAGATAACTATGGCTACACCTTC.

This chain uses TRBV19 with TRBJ1-2; 9 positions agree with TRBD1. The germline V gene has CDR1 LNHDA and CDR2 SQIVND (reference sequence). This CDR3 is 14 amino acids long. V was clipped by 3 bases and J by 7 bases; unmatched bases: 6. As DNA, the CDR3 is TGTGCCAGTAGTATGGTAGGGACAGGGATTGGCTACACCTTC. It encodes CASSMVGTGIGYTF.

The chain has TRBV19 and TRBJ1-1, with D possibly being TRBD1 (5 bases). CDR1 LNHDA and CDR2 SQIVND come from the germline V gene (reference sequence). The CDR3 loop spans 14 amino acids. Between the trimmed V and J ends, which lost 5 bases and 3 bases, there was a span of 13 bases. This CDR3 is CASSALTEDTEAFF. The CDR3 nucleotides read TGTGCCAGTAGTGCCCTGACAGAGGACACTGAAGCTTTCTTT.

This clone was counted a single time. V usage is TRBV30 and J usage is TRBJ1-1, with TRBD1 matching 8 bases. The CDR3 is made up of 13 amino acids. Trimming at V came to 0 bases and at J to 10 bases, leaving 7 bases not matched to a gene. The germline gives CDR1 GTSNPN, CDR2 SVGIG (reference sequence). Here the CDR3 DNA reads TGTGCCTGGAGTGTAAAGGGAGACAGGGGAGCTTTCTTT. Its protein product is CAWSVKGDRGAFF. The variable domain in full, completed from reference TRBV30 and TRBJ1-1, reads SQTIHQWPATLVQPVGSPLSLECTVEGTSNPNLYWYRQAAGRGLQLLFYSVGIGQISSEVPQNLSASRPQDRQFILSSKKLLLSDSGFYLCAWSVKGDRGAFFGQGTRLTVV.

This clone showed up just once. The rearrangement joins TRBV5-1 to TRBJ2-2; no firm D call. V was trimmed by 1 base and J by 2 bases, leaving 6 bases between them. The CDR3 has 14 amino acids. The germline V gene encodes CDR1 SGHRS and CDR2 YFSETQ. In DNA form, the CDR3 reads TGCGCCAGCAGCTTGAGCCTAAACACCGGGGAGCTGTTTTTT. Protein sequence: CASSLSLNTGELFF.

DNA for the CDR3: TGTGCCAGCAGGGGTCCGGGACAACTCTATGGCTACACCTTC. This translates into CASRGPGQLYGYTF. The genes are TRBV6-5 and TRBJ1-2, with a possible D match to TRBD1 (6 bases). V lost 6 bases and J 4 bases, leaving 15 bases between the germline ends. This CDR3 has 14 amino acids. Germline V gene data show CDR1 as MNHEY and CDR2 as SVGAGI.

The V and J genes are TRBV7-9 and TRBJ2-1; TRBD1 might be the D (6 bases). V lost 5 bases and J lost 1, with 15 bases in between. The CDR3 runs 16 residues. Germline values: CDR1 SEHNR, CDR2 FQNEAQ (reference sequence). This chain's CDR3 is CASSASPGVSYNEQFF. The CDR3 DNA reads as TGTGCCAGCAGCGCTAGCCCAGGGGTTTCCTACAATGAGCAGTTCTTC.